This is a list of T cell receptor beta chains from one sample in a study of identical twins. In TCRdb, the 5' RACE reads were re-called with MiXCR into one record per CDR3 protein. The profile shows about 890,000 distinct CDR3 sequences, more than 9% of them singletons. In addition, the sample was reused for a study of yellow fever vaccine responses in identical twins.

Sequenced sample: PBMCs. The source of these receptors is a woman younger than 35 in good health. The CDR3 runs from the conserved cysteine through the conserved F or W. The D gene is left open where the match is weak. For some rows the clone size is stated as once, few or many, or as a class when expanded; others skip it.

cdr3_length: 15
v_call: TRBV5-4
j_call: TRBJ1-1
clone_size: few
d_call: NA
cdr3_nt: TGTGCCAGCAGTTCAAGAGGGGACTTGAACACTGAAGCTTTCTTT
cdr3_aa: CASSSRGDLNTEAFF

cdr3_length: 13
v_call: TRBV10-3
j_call: TRBJ2-3
clone_size: few
d_call: TRBD1
cdr3_nt: TGTGCCATCAGAGAAGGGACAGCAGATACGCAGTATTTT
cdr3_aa: CAIREGTADTQYF

cdr3_length: 17
v_call: TRBV3-1
j_call: TRBJ2-3
clone_size: NA
d_call: TRBD2
cdr3_nt: TGTGCCAGCAGCCACTTGTTCGGGAGGTATGGCACAGATACGCAGTATTTT
cdr3_aa: CASSHLFGRYGTDTQYF

cdr3_length: 13
v_call: TRBV12-3/TRBV12-4
j_call: TRBJ2-7
clone_size: many
d_call: NA
cdr3_nt: TGTGCCAGCAGTTTATACCTAGAGTGGGAGCAGTACTTC
cdr3_aa: CASSLYLEWEQYF

cdr3_length: 13
v_call: TRBV10-3
j_call: TRBJ2-7
clone_size: many
d_call: NA
cdr3_nt: TGTGCCATCAGTGAGGGTGGGACCTACGAGCAGTACTTC
cdr3_aa: CAISEGGTYEQYF

cdr3_length: 15
v_call: TRBV10-3
j_call: TRBJ2-2
clone_size: NA
d_call: TRBD2
cdr3_nt: TGTGCCATCAGTGTTACTAGCGGGAACACCGGGGAGCTGTTTTTT
cdr3_aa: CAISVTSGNTGELFF

cdr3_length: 13
v_call: TRBV7-2
j_call: TRBJ2-7
clone_size: NA
d_call: NA
cdr3_nt: TGTGCCAGCAGCTGGAGCGGCCCCTACGAGCAGTACTTC
cdr3_aa: CASSWSGPYEQYF

cdr3_length: 12
v_call: TRBV28
j_call: TRBJ2-5
clone_size: NA
d_call: NA
cdr3_nt: TGTGCCGGAGGAGAGGGAATGGGGACCCAGTACTTC
cdr3_aa: CAGGEGMGTQYF

cdr3_length: 15
v_call: TRBV19
j_call: TRBJ2-1
clone_size: few
d_call: TRBD2
cdr3_nt: TGTGCCAGTAGTATAGTAGCGGGAGTTATAAATGAGCAGTTCTTC
cdr3_aa: CASSIVAGVINEQFF

cdr3_length: 16
v_call: TRBV10-1
j_call: TRBJ2-1
clone_size: NA
d_call: TRBD2
cdr3_nt: TGCGCCAGCTCGGGGACTAGCGGGAGAAGATACAATGAGCAGTTCTTC
cdr3_aa: CASSGTSGRRYNEQFF

cdr3_length: 12
v_call: TRBV20-1
j_call: TRBJ1-2
clone_size: NA
d_call: TRBD1
cdr3_nt: TGCAGTACACCGACAGGGGAGAATGGCTACACCTTC
cdr3_aa: CSTPTGENGYTF

cdr3_length: 15
v_call: TRBV12-3/TRBV12-4
j_call: TRBJ1-4
clone_size: NA
d_call: TRBD1
cdr3_nt: TGTGCCAGCAGAAAGGGGAGGGACAGAGATGAAAAACTGTTTTTT
cdr3_aa: CASRKGRDRDEKLFF

cdr3_length: 14
v_call: TRBV12-3/TRBV12-4
j_call: TRBJ2-2
clone_size: NA
d_call: NA
cdr3_nt: TGTGCCAGCAAGGACAGTGCGAACACCGGGGAGCTGTTTTTT
cdr3_aa: CASKDSANTGELFF

cdr3_length: 16
v_call: TRBV5-1
j_call: TRBJ2-3
clone_size: NA
d_call: NA
cdr3_nt: TGCGCCAGCAGCTTGGCCGGCGACCAGCGGATAGATACGCAGTATTTT
cdr3_aa: CASSLAGDQRIDTQYF

cdr3_length: 14
v_call: TRBV3-1
j_call: TRBJ2-7
clone_size: NA
d_call: TRBD2
cdr3_nt: TGTGCCAGCAGCCAAGGCGGGAGGACGGATGAGCAGTACTTC
cdr3_aa: CASSQGGRTDEQYF

cdr3_length: 17
v_call: TRBV4-2
j_call: TRBJ2-1
clone_size: NA
d_call: TRBD2
cdr3_nt: TGTGCCAGCAGCCTGACCCTCTCTAGCGGGGGGTACAATGAGCAGTTCTTC
cdr3_aa: CASSLTLSSGGYNEQFF

cdr3_length: 13
v_call: TRBV5-1
j_call: TRBJ2-2
clone_size: NA
d_call: TRBD2
cdr3_nt: TGCGCCAGCACCTGGGGGGGGGACCGGGGAGCTGTTTTT
cdr3_aa: CASTWGGDRGAVF

cdr3_length: 14
v_call: TRBV12-3/TRBV12-4
j_call: TRBJ2-2
clone_size: many
d_call: NA
cdr3_nt: TGTGCCAGCAGTTGGACTCTTAACACCGGGGAGCTGTTTTTT
cdr3_aa: CASSWTLNTGELFF